This TCR beta chain was recorded in a study of T-cell memory formation after mild COVID-19. General observations from the study: A subset of responding clones appeared in pre-infection memory, suggesting cross-reactive memory joined.

One entry per CDR3 protein results from TCRdb running MiXCR on the 5' RACE reads. The table lists about 430,000 distinct CDR3 sequences, 20% to 25% of them singletons. The sample holds many counts of this clonotype. The antigen is unknown. The origin of this receptor is an adult woman who had mild COVID-19 (a few samples of this study predate the infection). Cell type and time point are not known. Sequenced: PBMCs or a T cell subset sorted from them (not recorded which).

The chain's CDR3 is CSASPGTGDTGELFF. The DNA for the CDR3 is TGCAGTGCTAGCCCCGGGACAGGGGACACCGGGGAGCTGTTTTTT. V gene TRBV20-1 combines with J gene TRBJ2-2; 10 bases match TRBD1. The CDR3 length is 15 residues. Germline V lookup: CDR1 DFQATT, CDR2 SNEGSKA (reference sequence). V gave up 3 bases and J gave up 3 bases; unmatched junction bases: 4.